This note documents a single T cell receptor beta chain sequence. The antigen remains unidentified. At one end the junction does not follow the germline gene, possibly because of a read error. The sample is drawn from a study of cytomegalovirus exposure and HLA in healthy donors. General study points: Specificity for CMV antigens was confirmed in vitro for a few of the CMV-associated chains. Presence/absence analyses rested on an assumption that sequencing depth was roughly uniform across donors.

The CDR3 loop spans 18 amino acids. CDR1 and CDR2 (germline): SEHNR, FQNEAQ (reference sequence). The primer mix had 60 Vbeta and 13 Jbeta primers. Clones were read by immunoSEQ multiplex PCR, and TCRdb kept only the in-frame ones, dropping some. The sample shows 200,000 or so clones, 65% to 85% of them seen only once. The gene calls are TRBV7-9 and TRBJ1-2; D is perhaps TRBD1 (6 bases). Sequencing used PBMCs. The sequence derives from a boy younger than 10 in good health and CMV-seronegative. DNA of the CDR3: TGTTCCAGCAGCACACACCGGTCTGGGGGCAGGAAGAACTATGGCTACACCTTC. Encoded protein: CSSSTHRSGGRKNYGYTF.